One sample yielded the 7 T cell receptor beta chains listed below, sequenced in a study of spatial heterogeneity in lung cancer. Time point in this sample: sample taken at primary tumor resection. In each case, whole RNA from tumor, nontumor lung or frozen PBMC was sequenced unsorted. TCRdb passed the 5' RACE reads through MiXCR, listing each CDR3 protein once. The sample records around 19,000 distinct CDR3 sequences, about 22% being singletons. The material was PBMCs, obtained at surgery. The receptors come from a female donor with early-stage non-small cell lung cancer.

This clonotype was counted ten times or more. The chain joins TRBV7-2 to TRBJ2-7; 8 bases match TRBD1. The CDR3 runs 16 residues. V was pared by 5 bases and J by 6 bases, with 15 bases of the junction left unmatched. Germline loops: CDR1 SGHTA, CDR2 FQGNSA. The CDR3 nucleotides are TGTGCCAGCAGCCCAACCTCGGACAGGGTAAAAGGCGAGCAGTACTTC. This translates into CASSPTSDRVKGEQYF. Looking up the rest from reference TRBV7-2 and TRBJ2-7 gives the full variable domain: GAGVSQSPSNKVTEKGKDVELRCDPISGHTALYWYRQSLGQGLEFLIYFQGNSAPDKSGLPSDRFSAERTGGSVSTLTIQRTQQEDSAVYLCASSPTSDRVKGEQYFGPGTRLTVT.

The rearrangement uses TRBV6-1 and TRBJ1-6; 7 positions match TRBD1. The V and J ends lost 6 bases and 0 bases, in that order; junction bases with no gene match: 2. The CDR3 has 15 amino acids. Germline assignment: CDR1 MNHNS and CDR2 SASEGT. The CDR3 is CASRRDSSYNSPLHF. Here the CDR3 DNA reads TGTGCCAGCAGACGGGACAGCTCCTATAATTCACCCCTCCACTTT.

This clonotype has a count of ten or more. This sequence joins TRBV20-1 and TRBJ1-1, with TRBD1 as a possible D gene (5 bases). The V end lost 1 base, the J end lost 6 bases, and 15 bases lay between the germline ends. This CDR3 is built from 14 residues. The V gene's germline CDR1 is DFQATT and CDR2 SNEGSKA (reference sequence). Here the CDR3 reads CSARVAGLVPEAFF. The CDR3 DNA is TGCAGTGCTAGAGTCGCAGGGCTTGTCCCTGAAGCTTTCTTT.

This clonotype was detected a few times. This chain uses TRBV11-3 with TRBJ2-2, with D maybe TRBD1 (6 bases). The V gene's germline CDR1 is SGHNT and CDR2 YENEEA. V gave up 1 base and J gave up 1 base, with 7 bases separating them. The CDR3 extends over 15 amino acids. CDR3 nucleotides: TGTGCCAGCAGCTTAGGGGGACAGAACACCGGGGAGCTGTTTTTT. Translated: CASSLGGQNTGELFF.

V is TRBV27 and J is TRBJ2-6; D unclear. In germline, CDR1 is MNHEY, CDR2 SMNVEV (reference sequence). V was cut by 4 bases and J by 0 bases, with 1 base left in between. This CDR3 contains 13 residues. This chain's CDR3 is CASSSSGANVLTF. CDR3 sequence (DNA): TGTGCCAGCAGTTCCTCTGGGGCCAACGTCCTGACTTTC.

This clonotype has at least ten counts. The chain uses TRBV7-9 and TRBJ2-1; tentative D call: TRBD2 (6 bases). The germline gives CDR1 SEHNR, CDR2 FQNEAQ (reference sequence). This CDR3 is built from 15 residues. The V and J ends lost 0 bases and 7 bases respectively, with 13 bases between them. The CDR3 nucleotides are TGTGCCAGCAGCTTAGCTAGCGGTTTCCGGAATGAGCAGTTCTTC. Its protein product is CASSLASGFRNEQFF.

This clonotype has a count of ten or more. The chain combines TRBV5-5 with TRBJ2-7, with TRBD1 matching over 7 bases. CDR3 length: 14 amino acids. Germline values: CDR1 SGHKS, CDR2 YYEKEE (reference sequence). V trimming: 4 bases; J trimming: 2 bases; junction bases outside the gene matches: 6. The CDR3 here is CASSGPTGTYEQYF. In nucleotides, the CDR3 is TGTGCCAGCAGCGGACCGACAGGGACCTACGAGCAGTACTTC.